This T cell receptor (beta chain) was sequenced during a study of shared clonotypes between healthy human individuals. About the research overall: A few men and a couple of women, aged 18 to 49, were donors.

Division of CD4+ cells produced a CD45RA+ naive subset and a CD45RA-negative memory subset. The table came from immunoSEQ multiplex PCR; TCRdb's copy has only in-frame clones and leaves some out. The repertoire holds more than 2 million clones, with 95% as singletons. The V gene lost 3 bases and the J gene lost 7 bases, with 13 bases spanning the gap. The CDR3 spans 15 residues. CDR1 and CDR2 from the germline V gene are ENHRY and SYGVKD. Sequenced sample: naive CD4+ T cells sorted from blood. Subset reported: CD45RA+ positively selected. This receptor was obtained from a man between 18 and 29 years old in good health. V usage is TRBV10-3 and J usage is TRBJ1-6; D is possibly TRBD1 (5 bases). The CDR3 spells CAISEPGPMNSPLHF. CDR3 nucleotide sequence: TGTGCCATCAGTGAACCGGGGCCGATGAATTCACCCCTCCACTTT.